This T cell receptor beta chain came from a study of blood T cell repertoires in COVID-19. About the study: Acute and convalescent COVID-19 samples came from the United States, Italy and Spain. From T cells, B-cell-depleted T cells, or PBMCs came the material, which was cDNA or gDNA.

Source study methods: Reference gene primer amplification in the assay estimated nucleated cell counts. Clones were sequenced by immunoSEQ multiplex PCR, and TCRdb holds only the in-frame ones, with some missing. The D gene and trimming were derived from the DNA, and the V and J assignments and clone size from that table. The table has roughly 120,000 clones, roughly 80% seen once. Between the trimmed V and J ends, which lost 0 bases and 1 base, there was a span of 7 bases. The CDR3 loop spans 14 amino acids. The germline V gene has CDR1 SGHDT and CDR2 YYEEEE. Sequencing was performed on peripheral blood. The genes are TRBV5-6 and TRBJ1-1; no definite D call. The clonotype was recovered from an older man with acute or convalescent COVID-19. The CDR3, as DNA: TGTGCCAGCAGCTTGGTGGGCACGAACACTGAAGCTTTCTTT. Its translation is CASSLVGTNTEAFF.